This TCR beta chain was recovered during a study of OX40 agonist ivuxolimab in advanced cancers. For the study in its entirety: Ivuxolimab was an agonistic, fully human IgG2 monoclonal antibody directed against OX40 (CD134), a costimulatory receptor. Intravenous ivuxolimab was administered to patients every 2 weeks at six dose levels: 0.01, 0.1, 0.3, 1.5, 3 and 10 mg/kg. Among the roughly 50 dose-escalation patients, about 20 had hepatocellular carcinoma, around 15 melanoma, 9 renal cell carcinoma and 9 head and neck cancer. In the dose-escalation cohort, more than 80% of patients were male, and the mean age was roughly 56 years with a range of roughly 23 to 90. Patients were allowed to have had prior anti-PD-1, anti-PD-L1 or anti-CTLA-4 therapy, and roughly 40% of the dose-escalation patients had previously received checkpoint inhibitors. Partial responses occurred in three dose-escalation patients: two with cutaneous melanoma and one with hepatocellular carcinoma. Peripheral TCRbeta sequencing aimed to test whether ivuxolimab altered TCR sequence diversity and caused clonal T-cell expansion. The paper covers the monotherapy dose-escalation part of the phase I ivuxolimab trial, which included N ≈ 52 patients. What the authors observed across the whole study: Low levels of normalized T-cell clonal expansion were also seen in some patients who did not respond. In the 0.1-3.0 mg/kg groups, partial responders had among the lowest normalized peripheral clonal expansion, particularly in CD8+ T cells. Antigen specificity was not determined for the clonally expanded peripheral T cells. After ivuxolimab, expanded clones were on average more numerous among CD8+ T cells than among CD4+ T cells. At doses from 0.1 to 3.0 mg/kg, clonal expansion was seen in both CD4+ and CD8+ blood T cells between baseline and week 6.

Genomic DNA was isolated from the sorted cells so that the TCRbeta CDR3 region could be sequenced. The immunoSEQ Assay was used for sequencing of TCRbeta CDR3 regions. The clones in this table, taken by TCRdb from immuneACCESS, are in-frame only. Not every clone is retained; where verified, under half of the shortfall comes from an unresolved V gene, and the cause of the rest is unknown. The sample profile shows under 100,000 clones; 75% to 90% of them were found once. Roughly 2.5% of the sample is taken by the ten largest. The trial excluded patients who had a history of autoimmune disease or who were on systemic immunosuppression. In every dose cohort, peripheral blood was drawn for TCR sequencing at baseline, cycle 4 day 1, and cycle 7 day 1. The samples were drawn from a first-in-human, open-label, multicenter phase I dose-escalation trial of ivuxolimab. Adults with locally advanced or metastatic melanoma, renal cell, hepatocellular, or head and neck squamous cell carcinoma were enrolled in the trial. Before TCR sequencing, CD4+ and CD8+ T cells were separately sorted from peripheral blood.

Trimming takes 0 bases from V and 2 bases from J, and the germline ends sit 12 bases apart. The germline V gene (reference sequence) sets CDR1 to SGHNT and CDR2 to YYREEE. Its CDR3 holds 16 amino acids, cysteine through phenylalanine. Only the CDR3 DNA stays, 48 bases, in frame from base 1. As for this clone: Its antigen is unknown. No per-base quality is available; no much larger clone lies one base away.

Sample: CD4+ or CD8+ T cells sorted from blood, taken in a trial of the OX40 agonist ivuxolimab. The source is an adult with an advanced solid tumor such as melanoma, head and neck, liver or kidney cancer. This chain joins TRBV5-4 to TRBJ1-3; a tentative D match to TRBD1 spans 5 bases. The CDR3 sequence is CASSLGPGGAGNTIYF. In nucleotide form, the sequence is TGTGCCAGCAGCTTGGGACCGGGGGGGGCTGGAAACACCATATATTTT.